Given below is one T cell receptor (beta chain) in context. Its antigen is not identified. The table came from immunoSEQ multiplex PCR; TCRdb's copy has only in-frame clones and leaves some out. Among over 80,000 clones listed, less than 85% were seen once. The entry originates in a study of cytomegalovirus exposure and HLA in healthy donors. The CDR3 is made up of 13 amino acids. Germline assignment: CDR1 SQVTM and CDR2 ANQGSEA. V lost 3 bases, J lost 4 bases, and 12 bases lay in between. The study's findings and limits: In vitro experiments confirmed that three CMV-associated chains were specific for CMV antigens. Cytomegalovirus-associated TCR beta chains were listed, numbering approximately 150.

The sequence was obtained from a man aged 18 to 30 in good health and CMV-seropositive. The chain has TRBV29-1 and TRBJ2-5, with D perhaps TRBD2 (5 bases). Sequenced sample: PBMCs. The CDR3 loop reads CSVDRPGGETQYF. The CDR3 bases are TGCAGCGTTGATCGGCCCGGAGGAGAGACCCAGTACTTC. Filled out from reference TRBV29-1 and TRBJ2-5, the complete variable domain reads SAVISQKPSRDICQRGTSLTIQCQVDSQVTMMFWYRQQPGQSLTLIATANQGSEATYESGFVIDKFPISRPNLTFSTLTVSNMSPEDSSIYLCSVDRPGGETQYFGPGTRLLVL.